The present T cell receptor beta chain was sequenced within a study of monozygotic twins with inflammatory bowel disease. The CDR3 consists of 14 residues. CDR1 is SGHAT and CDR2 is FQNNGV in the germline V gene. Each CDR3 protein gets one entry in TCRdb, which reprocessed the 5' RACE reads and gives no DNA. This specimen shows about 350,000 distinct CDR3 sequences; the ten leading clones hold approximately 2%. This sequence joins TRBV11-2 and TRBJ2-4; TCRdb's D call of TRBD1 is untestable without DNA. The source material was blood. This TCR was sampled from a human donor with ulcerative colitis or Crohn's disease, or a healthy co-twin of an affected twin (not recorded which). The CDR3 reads CASSSGPSGDIQYF. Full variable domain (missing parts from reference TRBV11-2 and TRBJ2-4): EAGVAQSPRYKIIEKRQSVAFWCNPISGHATLYWYQQILGQGPKLLIQFQNNGVVDDSQLPKDRFSAERLKGVDSTLKIQPAKLEDSAVYLCASSSGPSGDIQYFGAGTRLSVL.